A single sample gave rise to the 11 T cell receptor beta chains below, sequenced in a study of OX40 agonist ivuxolimab in advanced cancers. Receptor libraries were prepared by the immunoSEQ multiplex PCR assay. Not all clones reach the TCRdb copy of this immuneACCESS table, which keeps in-frame sequences only. Checked studies attribute under half of the gap to unresolved V genes and leave the rest unexplained. This sample has about 69,000 clones in its table, and roughly nine tenths of those were observed once. The leading ten clones occupy about 0.3% of the sample. The sample in question was CD4+ or CD8+ T cells sorted from blood, obtained in a trial of the OX40 agonist ivuxolimab. The receptors derive from an adult with an advanced solid tumor such as melanoma, head and neck, liver or kidney cancer.

The CDR3 region is CASSPGPRVEQFF. For the CDR3, the DNA is TGTGCCAGCAGTCCCGGGCCTCGAGTAGAGCAGTTCTTC. The chain combines TRBV2 with TRBJ2-1; D is unclear. The V and J ends lost 5 bases and 10 bases respectively, with 15 bases between them. The CDR3 length is 13 residues. Germline V gene sequence: CDR1 SNHLY, CDR2 FYNNEI.

The chain employs TRBV15 and TRBJ2-7, with TRBD2 identical over 7 bases. Losses at the gene ends were 8 bases for V and 2 bases for J; bases not matched to a gene: 9. This CDR3 has 14 residues. Looked up from germline, CDR1 is LNHNV and CDR2 is YYDKDF (reference sequence). The CDR3, as DNA: TGTGCCACCGCACCCGGGGGGAAGCCCTACGAGCAGTACTTC. Amino acid sequence: CATAPGGKPYEQYF.

The chain uses TRBV6-1 and TRBJ1-6; a weak D match, TRBD1 (5 bases). Germline values: CDR1 MNHNS, CDR2 SASEGT. This CDR3 region has 15 residues. V lost 2 bases and J lost 6, with 11 bases in between. The CDR3 nucleotides read TGTGCCAGCAGTGAAAGGGGTAGGGGTAATTCACCCCTCCACTTT. As protein: CASSERGRGNSPLHF.

This chain joins TRBV2 and TRBJ2-3; 10 bases match TRBD2. With 3 bases clipped from V and 2 bases from J, the junction kept 8 bases outside the gene matches. The CDR3 sequence is 17 residues long. Germline lookup yields CDR1 SNHLY and CDR2 FYNNEI. The CDR3 DNA sequence: TGTGCCAGCAGTGAGGTTATCCTAGCGGGGGACACAGATACGCAGTATTTT. Its protein is CASSEVILAGDTDTQYF.

This rearrangement joins TRBV5-5 to TRBJ2-6, with no clear D. There are 15 residues in the CDR3. The V gene lost 5 bases and the J gene lost 0 bases, with 9 bases spanning the gap. Per the germline V gene, CDR1 is SGHKS and CDR2 is YYEKEE (reference sequence). The CDR3, as DNA: TGTGCCAGCAGTTCCTACAGCTCTGGGGCCAACGTCCTGACTTTC. Its translation is CASSSYSSGANVLTF.

This clone has a single count. This chain links TRBV10-3 with TRBJ1-2; 9 bases are a match to TRBD1. Unmatched junction bases numbered 8, after V lost 3 bases and J lost 6 bases. Germline CDR1 is ENHRY and CDR2 is SYGVKD. The CDR3 has 15 amino acids. The CDR3 region is CAISDTGGSINGYTF. As DNA, the CDR3 is TGTGCCATCAGTGATACAGGGGGCAGTATAAATGGCTACACCTTC.

The chain combines TRBV29-1 with TRBJ1-5, with TRBD1 matching over 7 bases. The J segment lost 7 bases and the V segment lost 6 bases, leaving 9 bases of the junction unmatched. From germline, CDR1 is SQVTM and CDR2 ANQGSEA. The CDR3 loop spans 13 amino acids. CDR3 region: CSVAGTAGQPQHF. The CDR3 DNA reads TGCAGCGTGGCCGGGACAGCAGGCCAGCCCCAGCATTTT.

This clone was detected a few times. This chain uses TRBV6-6 with TRBJ2-5; a weak D match, TRBD2 (7 bases). The CDR3 loop spans 16 amino acids. V was trimmed by 3 bases and J by 1 base, leaving 15 bases between them. Germline loops: CDR1 MNHNY, CDR2 SVGAGI (reference sequence). CDR3 loop: CASSYIGGGGQETQYF. In DNA form, the CDR3 reads TGTGCCAGCAGTTATATTGGGGGAGGGGGCCAAGAGACCCAGTACTTC.

This chain joins TRBV9 and TRBJ1-1, with 7 bases that match TRBD1. After removal of 4 bases from V and 4 bases from J, the junction contained 7 bases not matched to a gene. The CDR3 spans 14 residues. CDR1 is SGDLS and CDR2 is YYNGEE in the germline V gene. The CDR3 bases are TGTGCCAGCAGCCCCCGACAGGGCGGCACTGAAGCTTTCTTT. It specifies CASSPRQGGTEAFF.

The chain carries TRBV6-4 and TRBJ2-2, with D unresolved. The length of the CDR3 is 14 residues. Trimming removed 3 bases from V and 2 bases from J, with 7 bases in between. CDR1 is MRHNA, CDR2 SNTAGT, per germline. As DNA, the CDR3 is TGTGCCAGCAGTGATAGTGGAAACACCGGGGAGCTGTTTTTT. Translating gives CASSDSGNTGELFF.

The chain carries TRBV4-1 and TRBJ1-1; maybe TRBD1 (5 bases). CDR1 is MGHRA and CDR2 is YSYEKL in the germline V gene. The CDR3 is 14 residues long. The V gene lost 4 bases and the J gene lost 0 bases, with 9 bases spanning the gap. The CDR3 spells CASSRGPVNTEAFF. CDR3 in DNA: TGCGCCAGCAGCCGGGGACCGGTGAACACTGAAGCTTTCTTT.